The 25 T cell receptor beta chains listed next were all sequenced from one sample in a study of T cell responses to AZD1222 COVID-19 vaccine. Repertoires were generated with immunoSEQ multiplex PCR, while TCRdb's copy carries only in-frame clones and drops some. The top ten hold approximately 0.49% of the sample, which has roughly 170,000 clones, approximately 86% seen once. The sample here was peripheral blood, taken on day 0 of AZD1222 vaccination. These receptors originate from an adult in good health.

V usage is TRBV19 and J usage is TRBJ1-5; D perhaps matches TRBD1 (5 bases). This CDR3 region has 16 residues. Germline V lookup: CDR1 LNHDA, CDR2 SQIVND (reference sequence). Trimming shortened V by 4 bases and J by 1 base, and 14 bases separated the two germline ends. The DNA of the CDR3 is TGTGCCAGTAGTACCACCGGGACCGAGAGCAATCAGCCCCAGCATTTT. Translation gives CASSTTGTESNQPQHF. The full variable domain, completed using reference TRBV19 and TRBJ1-5, is DGGITQSPKYLFRKEGQNVTLSCEQNLNHDAMYWYRQDPGQGLRLIYYSQIVNDFQKGDIAEGYSVSREKKESFPLTVTSAQKNPTAFYLCASSTTGTESNQPQHFGDGTRLSIL.

V gene TRBV9 combines with J gene TRBJ1-2; TRBD1 matches at 8 bases. This CDR3 has 17 residues. Trimming cost V 0 bases and J 4 bases; bases outside gene matches: 11. The germline V gene encodes CDR1 SGDLS and CDR2 YYNGEE. In DNA form, the CDR3 reads TGTGCCAGCAGCGTAGGACGGGGACAGGTTGGGAGCTATGGCTACACCTTC. It translates to CASSVGRGQVGSYGYTF.

The chain links TRBV11-1 to TRBJ2-7; D might be TRBD1 (6 bases). The length of the CDR3 is 15 residues. CDR1 SGHAT and CDR2 FQDESV come from the germline V gene (reference sequence). The V end was cut by 7 bases, the J end by 4 bases, with 20 bases between. The CDR3 is CASKSGAGARYEQYF. CDR3 DNA sequence: TGTGCCAGCAAGTCTGGGGCAGGGGCGAGATACGAGCAGTACTTC.

This chain connects TRBV28 to TRBJ2-7; 8 positions agree with TRBD2. Trimming cost V 8 bases and J 3 bases; bases outside gene matches: 6. Germline V gives CDR1 MDHEN, CDR2 SYDVKM. The CDR3 totals 13 residues. CDR3 protein: CASSDGTSYEQYF. DNA for the CDR3: TGTGCCAGCTCCGACGGGACTAGCTACGAGCAGTACTTC.

This clone was found a few times. The chain carries TRBV12-5 and TRBJ2-2; 15 bases align to TRBD2. The CDR3 runs to 17 residues. Losses at the gene ends were 5 bases for V and 8 bases for J; bases not matched to a gene: 9. The V gene's germline CDR1 is LGHNT and CDR2 FRNRAP. CDR3 loop: CASGPYGLAGGAGELFF. Here the CDR3 DNA reads TGTGCTAGTGGTCCCTACGGACTAGCGGGAGGGGCGGGGGAGCTGTTTTTT.

The rearrangement joins TRBV28 to TRBJ2-3, with 8 nucleotides matching TRBD1. The junction had 16 bases not matched to a gene; V was cut back by 7 bases and J by 7 bases. Germline lookup yields CDR1 MDHEN and CDR2 SYDVKM. The CDR3 is 16 amino acids. CDR3 sequence (DNA): TGTGCCAGCACCCTACTCCGGGACAGGAGAAGTTATACGCAGTATTTT. This codes for CASTLLRDRRSYTQYF.

The chain employs TRBV24-1 and TRBJ1-2; no reliable D call. The V gene lost 1 base and the J gene lost 8 bases, with 7 bases spanning the gap. The germline V gene encodes CDR1 KGHDR and CDR2 SFDVKD. The CDR3 runs 12 residues. CDR3 bases: TGTGCCACCAGTGATTTAGTGGGGGGCTACACCTTC. As protein: CATSDLVGGYTF.

This clone has a handful of counts. This sequence joins TRBV28 and TRBJ1-5; D perhaps matches TRBD1 (5 bases). The V gene lost 4 bases and the J gene lost 1 base, with 14 bases spanning the gap. This CDR3 has 16 amino acids. In germline, CDR1 is MDHEN, CDR2 SYDVKM. The CDR3 reads CASSSGSEGSNQPQHF. The CDR3 bases are TGTGCCAGCAGTTCGGGTTCCGAGGGGAGCAATCAGCCCCAGCATTTT.

Here the CDR3 reads CSAGDRVKTQYF. DNA of the CDR3: TGCAGCGCGGGAGACAGGGTAAAGACCCAGTACTTC. The chain employs TRBV29-1 and TRBJ2-5, with D perhaps TRBD1 (7 bases). V was clipped by 7 bases and J by 6 bases, with 15 bases between them. Germline values: CDR1 SQVTM, CDR2 ANQGSEA. This CDR3 is built from 12 residues.

This sequence joins TRBV19 and TRBJ2-1; 12 positions agree with TRBD1. From germline, CDR1 is LNHDA and CDR2 SQIVND (reference sequence). V dropped 6 bases and J dropped 9; count of bases not matched to a gene: 6. This CDR3 contains 14 residues. The chain's CDR3 is CASRTGTGGTEQFF. The CDR3 DNA reads TGTGCCAGTAGAACCGGGACAGGGGGCACTGAGCAGTTCTTC.

This rearrangement joins TRBV10-3 to TRBJ2-3, with 7 bases fitting TRBD2. The CDR3 runs 14 residues. J was trimmed by 3 bases and V by 10 bases; bases with no gene match: 10. Germline CDR1 is ENHRY and CDR2 is SYGVKD. CDR3 protein: CATLWEGGTDTQYF. CDR3 sequence (DNA): TGTGCCACCCTTTGGGAGGGTGGGACAGATACGCAGTATTTT.

This chain joins TRBV19 and TRBJ2-7; TRBD2 is a possible D gene (6 bases). Germline lookup yields CDR1 LNHDA and CDR2 SQIVND (reference sequence). The V gene lost 1 base and the J gene lost 4 bases, with 11 bases spanning the gap. The CDR3 covers 14 residues. As DNA, the CDR3 is TGTGCCAGTAGTATAGGAGGAGGGAATTACGAGCAGTACTTC. As protein: CASSIGGGNYEQYF.

This chain connects TRBV6-5 to TRBJ2-7, with D uncertain. The germline V gene has CDR1 MNHEY and CDR2 SVGAGI. Trimming removed 1 base at V and 3 bases at J, with 10 bases between. There are 14 residues in the CDR3. CDR3 loop: CASSYYELGYEQYF. CDR3 coding DNA: TGTGCCAGCAGTTACTACGAGTTGGGCTACGAGCAGTACTTC.

V usage is TRBV27 and J usage is TRBJ1-6; 9 bases are a match to TRBD1. The germline V gene encodes CDR1 MNHEY and CDR2 SMNVEV (reference sequence). CDR3 length equals 16 residues. V lost 2 bases and J lost 7; bases outside the gene matches: 6. The CDR3 here is CASSLGGQGINSPLHF. CDR3 DNA sequence: TGTGCCAGCAGTTTAGGAGGACAGGGGATAAATTCACCCCTCCACTTT.

The chain recombines TRBV7-2 with TRBJ1-2; 10 bases are shared with TRBD1. The V segment lost 5 bases and the J segment 4 bases; nucleotides outside the gene matches: 13. Germline CDR1 and CDR2: SGHTA and FQGNSA. The CDR3 totals 17 residues. The CDR3 reads CASSPWGQGNLGYGYTF. The CDR3 DNA follows: TGTGCCAGCAGCCCATGGGGACAGGGGAACTTGGGCTATGGCTACACCTTC.

The genes are TRBV6-1 and TRBJ1-6, with TRBD1 matching 7 bases. There are 13 residues in the CDR3. From germline, CDR1 is MNHNS and CDR2 SASEGT. Trimming removed 2 bases from V and 18 bases from J; junction bases left unmatched: 10. This CDR3 is CASSEPPGQRHHF. CDR3 nucleotide sequence: TGTGCCAGCAGTGAACCCCCGGGACAGCGTCACCACTTT.

The chain couples TRBV4-1 to TRBJ2-3; 9 nucleotides match TRBD2. CDR1 and CDR2 from the germline V gene are MGHRA and YSYEKL. The CDR3 is made up of 16 amino acids. The ends lost 1 base at V and 4 bases at J; junction bases unmatched: 6. The CDR3 nucleotides read TGCGCCAGCAGCCAAGTCTCTAGCGGGAACTCAGATACGCAGTATTTT. Translated, it gives CASSQVSSGNSDTQYF.

The V gene is TRBV2, the J gene TRBJ1-2, with TRBD1 matching over 10 bases. The germline V gene encodes CDR1 SNHLY and CDR2 FYNNEI. The CDR3 contains 14 residues. After removal of 5 bases from V and 8 bases from J, the junction contained 8 bases not matched to a gene. In DNA form, the CDR3 reads TGTGCCAGCAGTCAGAGGGACAGGGGAAGCGGCTACACCTTC. Translating gives CASSQRDRGSGYTF.

V is TRBV5-1 and J is TRBJ2-3; perhaps TRBD1 as D (6 bases). The CDR3 consists of 15 residues. The V and J ends lost 2 bases and 6 bases respectively, with 16 bases between them. Germline-derived CDR1 and CDR2 are SGHRS and YFSETQ. The CDR3 region has the DNA TGCGCCAGCAGCTTCTTACAGGGCCCGCGGGATACGCAGTATTTT. It translates to CASSFLQGPRDTQYF. Full variable domain (remainder filled in from reference TRBV5-1 and TRBJ2-3): KAGVTQTPRYLIKTRGQQVTLSCSPISGHRSVSWYQQTPGQGLQFLFEYFSETQRNKGNFPGRFSGRQFSNSRSEMNVSTLELGDSALYLCASSFLQGPRDTQYFGPGTRLTVL.

V gene TRBV19 combines with J gene TRBJ1-5; 9 nucleotides agree with TRBD1. Germline assignment: CDR1 LNHDA and CDR2 SQIVND (reference sequence). V lost 6 bases and J lost 2; bases outside the gene matches: 11. The CDR3 covers 17 residues. The CDR3 DNA sequence: TGTGCCAGTAGCCAACAGGGGGCGATCAGAGGCAATCAGCCCCAGCATTTT. Translated, it gives CASSQQGAIRGNQPQHF.

This sequence joins TRBV7-9 and TRBJ1-4; TRBD1 is a possible D gene (5 bases). V lost 3 bases to trimming and J lost 4 bases, with 18 bases between them. Germline lookup yields CDR1 SEHNR and CDR2 FQNEAQ (reference sequence). This CDR3 region has 17 residues. CDR3 nucleotide sequence: TGTGCCAGCAGCTTTGAACTCCGGGCAGGGCTTAATGAAAAACTGTTTTTT. Encoded protein: CASSFELRAGLNEKLFF.

This clone was counted once. This CDR3 reads CASSLAFEQGRYQPQHF. The CDR3, as DNA: TGTGCCAGCAGCTTAGCGTTCGAGCAGGGGCGATATCAGCCCCAGCATTTT. V gene TRBV7-2 combines with J gene TRBJ1-5; maybe TRBD1 (6 bases). There are 17 residues in the CDR3. CDR1 is SGHTA and CDR2 is FQGNSA in the germline V gene. Trimming removed 0 bases from V and 5 bases from J, with 17 bases in between.

This chain links TRBV30 with TRBJ1-6, with D possibly being TRBD1 (5 bases). V lost 4 bases and J 7 bases, leaving 17 bases between the germline ends. Germline V CDR1 and CDR2: GTSNPN, SVGIG (reference sequence). This CDR3 has 15 residues. CDR3 residues: CAWTPRGTANSPLHF. The CDR3 coding sequence is TGTGCCTGGACCCCACGGGGGACTGCAAATTCACCCCTCCACTTT.

V is TRBV19 and J is TRBJ1-5; 7 bases agree with TRBD1. Germline V gene data show CDR1 as LNHDA and CDR2 as SQIVND (reference sequence). This CDR3 has 14 residues. V trimming: 5 bases; J trimming: 3 bases; junction bases outside the gene matches: 4. The CDR3 region is CASSPGQDNQPQHF. DNA for the CDR3: TGTGCCAGTAGTCCCGGACAGGACAATCAGCCCCAGCATTTT.

This chain connects TRBV7-6 to TRBJ1-1, with D tentatively TRBD1 (5 bases). V was shortened by 0 bases and J by 3 bases, with 11 bases between the two germline ends. The length of the CDR3 is 15 residues. Per germline, CDR1 SGHVS and CDR2 FNYEAQ. The chain's CDR3 is CASSLAPGGDTEAFF. The CDR3 nucleotides read TGTGCCAGCAGCTTAGCGCCGGGGGGAGACACTGAAGCTTTCTTT.